This TCR beta chain was identified during a study of T cell repertoires in cytomegalovirus infection (dated by TCRdb to about 2019). The study in broad terms: Because public TCR beta signatures pointed to carriage of CMV infection together with the matching HLA type, the HLA type of each donor mattered for the analysis.

On the study overall, not on this receptor specifically: Carriers of CMV infection plus the relevant HLA type were discriminated by the cumulative frequency of public TCR beta family members in the study cohort and in an independent approximately 340-donor cohort. The ex vivo response was dominated by HLA-C-restricted CMV-specific TCR beta clonotypes, which also provided the single most frequent clonotype in two of eight donors.

The junction carries 27 bases between V and J, which are trimmed by 4 bases and 10 bases respectively. From cysteine to phenylalanine, the CDR3 is 17 amino acids long. The read is trimmed to its CDR3 DNA, 51 bases read in frame from base 1. The germline V gene (reference sequence) provides CDR1 SGHKS and CDR2 YYEKEE. This clonotype was counted at least ten times. This clone's antigen is unknown. Nothing much larger sits one base from this clone, and base qualities are not available. Data came from an Illumina HiSeq 1500. TCRdb reprocessing: public reads trimmed at Q25 with fastp, clones called with MiXCR, in-frame beta chains kept. All rows with the same CDR3 protein become a single entry with the most common DNA and genes. This sample holds 490,000 or so distinct CDR3 sequences; around 11% were observed only once. Clones ranked in the top ten supply approximately 10% of the sample.

The sample was PBMCs. This receptor was taken from a human donor in good health (CMV status not recorded). Some clones in this sample may be carry-over from other donors' samples. The chain links TRBV5-5 with TRBJ2-1; matching of 6 bases hints at TRBD1 as the D gene. The CDR3 protein: CASSRDYREGSLMEQFF. The sequence in DNA is TGTGCCAGCAGCCGAGACTACAGGGAAGGATCCCTAATGGAGCAGTTCTTC.